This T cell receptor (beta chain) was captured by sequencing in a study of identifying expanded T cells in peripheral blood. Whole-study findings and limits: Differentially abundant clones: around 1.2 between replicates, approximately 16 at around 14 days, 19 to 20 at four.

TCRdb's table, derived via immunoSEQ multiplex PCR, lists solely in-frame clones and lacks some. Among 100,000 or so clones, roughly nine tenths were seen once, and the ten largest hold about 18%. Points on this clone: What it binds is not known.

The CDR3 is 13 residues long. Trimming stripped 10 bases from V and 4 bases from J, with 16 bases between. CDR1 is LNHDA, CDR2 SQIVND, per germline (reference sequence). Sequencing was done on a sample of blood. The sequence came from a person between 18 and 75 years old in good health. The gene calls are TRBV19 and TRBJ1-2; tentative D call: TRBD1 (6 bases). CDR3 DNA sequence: TGTGCCACCTCCCTGGGACAATTCTATGGCTACACCTTC. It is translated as CATSLGQFYGYTF.